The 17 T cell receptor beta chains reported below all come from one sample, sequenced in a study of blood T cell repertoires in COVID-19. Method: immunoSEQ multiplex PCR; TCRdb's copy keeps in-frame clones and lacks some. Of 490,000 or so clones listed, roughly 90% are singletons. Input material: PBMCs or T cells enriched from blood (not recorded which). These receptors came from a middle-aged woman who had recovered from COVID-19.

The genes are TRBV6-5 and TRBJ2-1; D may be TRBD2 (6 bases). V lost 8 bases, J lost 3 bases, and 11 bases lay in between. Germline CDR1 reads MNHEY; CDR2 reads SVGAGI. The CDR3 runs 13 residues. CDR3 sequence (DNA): TGTGCCAGCCGGCGGGATCTCTACAATGAGCAGTTCTTC. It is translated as CASRRDLYNEQFF.

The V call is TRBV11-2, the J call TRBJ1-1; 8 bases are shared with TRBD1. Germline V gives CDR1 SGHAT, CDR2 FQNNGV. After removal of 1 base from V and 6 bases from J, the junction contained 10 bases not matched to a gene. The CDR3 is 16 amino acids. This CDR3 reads CASSLGPGTGIAEAFF. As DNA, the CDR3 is TGTGCCAGCAGCTTAGGCCCCGGGACAGGCATAGCTGAAGCTTTCTTT.

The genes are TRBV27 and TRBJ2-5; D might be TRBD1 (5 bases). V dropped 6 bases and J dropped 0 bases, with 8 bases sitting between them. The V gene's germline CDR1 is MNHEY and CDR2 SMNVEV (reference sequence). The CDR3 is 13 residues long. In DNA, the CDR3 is TGTGCCAGCAGAGACAGAAACCAAGAGACCCAGTACTTC. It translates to CASRDRNQETQYF.

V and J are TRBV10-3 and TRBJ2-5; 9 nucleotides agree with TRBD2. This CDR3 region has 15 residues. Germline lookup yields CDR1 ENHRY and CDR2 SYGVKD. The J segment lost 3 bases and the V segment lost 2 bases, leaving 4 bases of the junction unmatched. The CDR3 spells CAISEDLAGKETQYF. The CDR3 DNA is TGTGCCATCAGTGAGGATCTAGCGGGGAAAGAGACCCAGTACTTC.

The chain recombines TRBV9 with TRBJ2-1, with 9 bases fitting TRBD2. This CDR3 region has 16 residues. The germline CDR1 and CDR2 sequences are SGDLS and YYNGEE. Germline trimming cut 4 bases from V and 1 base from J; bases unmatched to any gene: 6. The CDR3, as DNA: TGTGCCAGCAGCAAGAGCGGGAGGAATTCCTACAATGAGCAGTTCTTC. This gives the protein CASSKSGRNSYNEQFF.

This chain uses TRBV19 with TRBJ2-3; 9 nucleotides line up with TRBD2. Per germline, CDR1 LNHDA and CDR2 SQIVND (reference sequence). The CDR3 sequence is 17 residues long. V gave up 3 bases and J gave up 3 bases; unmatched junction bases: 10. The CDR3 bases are TGTGCCAGTAGTATCCCGACTAGCGGAGGGGGGACAGATACGCAGTATTTT. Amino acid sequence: CASSIPTSGGGTDTQYF.

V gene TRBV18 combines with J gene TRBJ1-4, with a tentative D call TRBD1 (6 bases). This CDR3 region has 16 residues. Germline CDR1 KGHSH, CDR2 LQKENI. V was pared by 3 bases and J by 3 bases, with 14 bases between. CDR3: CASSPFSGVPNEKLFF. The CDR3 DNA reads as TGTGCCAGCTCACCTTTTTCAGGGGTCCCTAATGAAAAACTGTTTTTT.

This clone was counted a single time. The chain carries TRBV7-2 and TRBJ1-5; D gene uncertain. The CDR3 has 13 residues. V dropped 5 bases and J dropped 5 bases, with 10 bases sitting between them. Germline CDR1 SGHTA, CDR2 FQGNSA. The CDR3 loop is CASSPTPDQPQHF. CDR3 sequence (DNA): TGTGCCAGCAGCCCTACTCCGGATCAGCCCCAGCATTTT.

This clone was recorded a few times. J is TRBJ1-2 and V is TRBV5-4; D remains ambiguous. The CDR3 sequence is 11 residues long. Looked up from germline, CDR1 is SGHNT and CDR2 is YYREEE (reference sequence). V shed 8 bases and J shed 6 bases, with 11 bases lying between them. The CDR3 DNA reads TGTGCCAGTCAGGAGGGAAATGGCTACACCTTC. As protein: CASQEGNGYTF.

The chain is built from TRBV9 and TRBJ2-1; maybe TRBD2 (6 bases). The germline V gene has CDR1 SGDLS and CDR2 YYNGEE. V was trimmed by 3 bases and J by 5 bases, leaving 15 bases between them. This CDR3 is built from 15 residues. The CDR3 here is CASSDSGTVDNEQFF. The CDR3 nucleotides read TGTGCCAGCAGCGACTCCGGGACTGTTGACAATGAGCAGTTCTTC. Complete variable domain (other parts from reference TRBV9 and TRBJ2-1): DSGVTQTPKHLITATGQRVTLRCSPRSGDLSVYWYQQSLDQGLQFLIQYYNGEERAKGNILERFSAQQFPDLHSELNLSSLELGDSALYFCASSDSGTVDNEQFFGPGTRLTVL.

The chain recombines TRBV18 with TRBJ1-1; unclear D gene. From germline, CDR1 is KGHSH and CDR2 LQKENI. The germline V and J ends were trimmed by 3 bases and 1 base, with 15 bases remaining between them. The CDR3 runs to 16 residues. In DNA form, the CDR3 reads TGTGCCAGCTCACCGGCGGCAATATTACCGAACACTGAAGCTTTCTTT. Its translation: CASSPAAILPNTEAFF.

CDR3 residues: CAWSLAGGWQFF. The CDR3, as DNA: TGTGCCTGGAGTTTGGCCGGGGGTTGGCAGTTCTTC. V is TRBV30 and J is TRBJ2-1, with a weak D call TRBD2 (6 bases). V lost 2 bases to trimming and J lost 12 bases, with 14 bases between them. The CDR3 spans 12 residues. Germline V CDR1 and CDR2: GTSNPN, SVGIG (reference sequence).

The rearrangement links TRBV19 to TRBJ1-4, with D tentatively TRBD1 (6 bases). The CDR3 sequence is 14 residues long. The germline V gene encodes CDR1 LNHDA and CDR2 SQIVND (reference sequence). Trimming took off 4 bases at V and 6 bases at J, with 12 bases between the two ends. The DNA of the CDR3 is TGTGCCAGTAGTAGCCGGACAGCTTATGAAAAACTGTTTTTT. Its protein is CASSSRTAYEKLFF.

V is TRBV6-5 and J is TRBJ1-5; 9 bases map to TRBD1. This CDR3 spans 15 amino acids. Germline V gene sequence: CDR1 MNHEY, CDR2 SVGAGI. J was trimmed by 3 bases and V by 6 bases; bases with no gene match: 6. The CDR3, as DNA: TGTGCCAGCAGAAAACAGGGGGCTATCAATCAGCCCCAGCATTTT. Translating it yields CASRKQGAINQPQHF.

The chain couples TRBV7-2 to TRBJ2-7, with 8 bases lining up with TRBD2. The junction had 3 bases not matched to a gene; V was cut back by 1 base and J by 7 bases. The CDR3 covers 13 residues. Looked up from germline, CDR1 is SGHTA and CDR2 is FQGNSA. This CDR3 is CASSLGRGGEQYF. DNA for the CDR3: TGTGCCAGCAGCTTAGGTCGCGGGGGGGAGCAGTACTTC.

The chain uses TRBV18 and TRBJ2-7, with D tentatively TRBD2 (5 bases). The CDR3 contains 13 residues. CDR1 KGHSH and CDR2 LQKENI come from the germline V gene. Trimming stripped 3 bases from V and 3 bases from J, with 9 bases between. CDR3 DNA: TGTGCCAGCTCACCCGGACTGTTCTACGAGCAGTACTTC. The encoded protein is CASSPGLFYEQYF.

For the CDR3, the DNA is TGCGCCAGCAGCCAACGCGGATCCACTGAAGCTTTCTTT. It is translated as CASSQRGSTEAFF. This chain connects TRBV5-1 to TRBJ1-1; the D is unclear. The ends were cut back, 4 bases at V and 4 bases at J, with 11 bases in the middle. Germline V gene data show CDR1 as SGHRS and CDR2 as YFSETQ. This CDR3 region has 13 residues.